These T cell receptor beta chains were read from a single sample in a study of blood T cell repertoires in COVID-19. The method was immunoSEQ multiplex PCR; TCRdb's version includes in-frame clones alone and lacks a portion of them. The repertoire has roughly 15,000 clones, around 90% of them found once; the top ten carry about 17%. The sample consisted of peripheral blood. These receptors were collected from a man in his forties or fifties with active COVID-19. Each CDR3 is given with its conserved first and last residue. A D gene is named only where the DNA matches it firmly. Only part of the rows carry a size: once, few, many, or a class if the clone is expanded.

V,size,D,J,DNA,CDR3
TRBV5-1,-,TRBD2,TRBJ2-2,TGCGCCAGCAGCTCCGGGACTACCAACACCGGGGAGCTGTTTTTT,CASSSGTTNTGELFF
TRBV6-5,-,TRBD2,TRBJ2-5,TGTGCCAGCTACCGGCGGGAGGGACAAGAGACCCAGTACTTC,CASYRREGQETQYF
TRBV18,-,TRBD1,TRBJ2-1,TGTGCCAGCTCACAGGGACAGGGGGCCTACAATGAGCAGTTCTTC,CASSQGQGAYNEQFF
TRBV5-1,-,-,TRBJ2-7,TGCGCCAGCAGCTTGGGATCAGGGCTCGAGCAGTACTTC,CASSLGSGLEQYF
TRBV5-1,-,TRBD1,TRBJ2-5,TGCGCTAGCAGCTTCGGACAGGGTACGGAGACCCAGTACTTC,CASSFGQGTETQYF
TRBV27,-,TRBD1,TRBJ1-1,TGTGCCAGCAGGGGCCCGGGACAGGGCCTTGAAGCTTTCTTT,CASRGPGQGLEAFF
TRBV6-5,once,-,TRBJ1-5,TGTGCCAGCAGAGACTACGGAGGTCATCAGCCCCAGCATTTT,CASRDYGGHQPQHF
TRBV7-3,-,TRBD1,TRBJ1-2,TGTGCCAGCAGTCCTGGACAGGGTCTCCTCCATGGCTACACCTTC,CASSPGQGLLHGYTF
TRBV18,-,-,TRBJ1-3,TGTGCCAGCTCACCGAGCTCTGGAAACACCATATATTTT,CASSPSSGNTIYF
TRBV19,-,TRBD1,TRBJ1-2,TGTGCCAGTAGTATGAATCCCAGGCGAGGAATCCCATACCGGGACAGGGGGCGAGGTGGCTACACCTTC,CASSMNPRRGIPYRDRGRGGYTF
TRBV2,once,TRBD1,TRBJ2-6,TGTGCCAGCAGTGCAAACAGGGGGCGAGTCGACGTCCTGACTTTC,CASSANRGRVDVLTF
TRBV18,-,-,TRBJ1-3,TGTGCCAGCTCACCGGTTCGAGACAGCTCTGGAAACACCATATATTTT,CASSPVRDSSGNTIYF
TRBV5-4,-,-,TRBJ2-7,TGTGCCAGCAGCTCGAGCTCCTACGAGCAGTACTTC,CASSSSSYEQYF
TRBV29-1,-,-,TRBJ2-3,TGCAGCGTTGAAAATTGGGACTCTCCAGATACGCAGTATTTT,CSVENWDSPDTQYF
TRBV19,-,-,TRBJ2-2,TGTGCCAGTATGGGACTTATACCCGGGGAGCTGTTTTTT,CASMGLIPGELFF
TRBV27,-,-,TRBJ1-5,TGTGCCAGCGGCCGCAGGGGCAATCAGCCCCAGCATTTT,CASGRRGNQPQHF
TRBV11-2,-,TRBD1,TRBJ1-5,TGTGCCAGCAGCAAGGGACAGACCCAGCCCCAGCATTTT,CASSKGQTQPQHF
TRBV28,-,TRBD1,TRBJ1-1,TGTGCCAGCAGTTTATATACAGGGGCTAACACTGAAGCTTTCTTT,CASSLYTGANTEAFF
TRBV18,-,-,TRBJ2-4,TGTGCCAGCTCACCGGGCGGCGGGTCAACGTACATTCAGTACTTC,CASSPGGGSTYIQYF
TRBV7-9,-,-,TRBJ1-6,TGTGCCAGCAGCGAATCATACCATAGACCCCTAGACCCCAATTCACCCCTCCACTTT,CASSESYHRPLDPNSPLHF
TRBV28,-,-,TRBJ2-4,TGTGCCAGCAGTCCCCACGACGGACGGGAGAACATTCAGTACTTC,CASSPHDGRENIQYF
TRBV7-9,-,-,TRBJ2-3,TGTGCCAGCAGCTTAGCGAGCGGTAGCACAGATACGCAGTATTTT,CASSLASGSTDTQYF
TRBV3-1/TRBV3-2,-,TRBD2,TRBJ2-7,TGTGCCAGCAGCCAAGAGGCCGGGAGGGAGCAGTACTTC,CASSQEAGREQYF
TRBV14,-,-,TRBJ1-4,TGTGCCAGCAGCCAAGATCGAGGTGAAAAACTGTTTTTT,CASSQDRGEKLFF
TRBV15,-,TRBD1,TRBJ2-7,TGTGCCACCAGCAGCCAGGACAGGGCTTCTTCCCCCTACGAGCAGTACTTC,CATSSQDRASSPYEQYF
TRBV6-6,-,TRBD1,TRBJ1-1,TGTGCCAGCAGATACAGGGGCATGAACACTGAAGCTTTCTTT,CASRYRGMNTEAFF
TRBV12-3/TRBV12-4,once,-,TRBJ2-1,TGTGCCAGCAGTAAGACTAACAATGAGCAGTTCTTC,CASSKTNNEQFF
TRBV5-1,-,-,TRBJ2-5,TGCGCCAGCAGCAAAGGACAGACATTCGAGACCCAGTACTTC,CASSKGQTFETQYF
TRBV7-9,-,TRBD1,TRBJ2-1,TGTGCCAGCAGTCGACGGGACAGGGGAGACTCCTACAATGAGCAGTTCTTC,CASSRRDRGDSYNEQFF
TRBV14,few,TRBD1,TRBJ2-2,TGTGCCAGCAGCATAGACAGGGGGCTTGCCGGGGAGCTGTTTTTT,CASSIDRGLAGELFF